One sample yielded the 14 T cell receptor beta chains listed below, sequenced in a study of T-cell reconstitution after alpha-beta-depleted transplantation in children. Preparation of the TCRbeta library was carried out with unique molecular identifiers. TCRdb re-derived calls from the PCR reads in MiXCR, one entry per CDR3 protein. The sample carries approximately 390,000 distinct CDR3 sequences, approximately 11% recorded once. The starting material was PBMCs from the stem cell graft donor, obtained from the stem cell graft. The receptors stem from a human donor who donated a stem cell graft to a child with acute myeloid leukemia.

The rearrangement links TRBV19 to TRBJ2-5, with TRBD2 as a possible D gene (5 bases). This CDR3 region has 15 residues. Trimming pared 5 bases from V and 0 bases from J, leaving 13 bases between. Germline V lookup: CDR1 LNHDA, CDR2 SQIVND (reference sequence). Here the CDR3 reads CASSGRAAYQETQYF. CDR3 nucleotide sequence: TGTGCCAGTAGTGGGCGGGCGGCATACCAAGAGACCCAGTACTTC.

CDR3 sequence (DNA): TGTGCCAGCAGCTCTAACAGGGACGAGCAGTACTTC. Residues: CASSSNRDEQYF. This chain connects TRBV7-9 to TRBJ2-7, with D possibly TRBD1 on 6 matching bases. Trimming took off 4 bases at V and 5 bases at J, with 9 bases between the two ends. Per germline, CDR1 SEHNR and CDR2 FQNEAQ (reference sequence). The CDR3 has 12 residues.

This clonotype was detected only a few times. The J gene is TRBJ2-1, the V gene TRBV20-1; D call uncertain. V was pared by 5 bases and J by 6 bases, with 14 bases between. CDR3 size: 13 residues. Per germline, CDR1 DFQATT and CDR2 SNEGSKA (reference sequence). The CDR3 coding sequence is TGCAGTGCTGGCCAGGAAAACGGCAATGAGCAGTTCTTC. Its translation: CSAGQENGNEQFF.

This clonotype was picked up a small number of times. The CDR3 DNA is TGTGCCAGCAGTGCCCAGGGCTATAGCAATCAGCCCCAGCATTTT. Its translation is CASSAQGYSNQPQHF. The V call is TRBV25-1, the J call TRBJ1-5, with a possible D match to TRBD1 (5 bases). The V and J ends lost 4 bases and 0 bases respectively, with 10 bases between them. Germline CDR1 is MGHDK and CDR2 is SYGVNS. The CDR3 loop spans 15 amino acids.

This clonotype was picked up a small number of times. The rearrangement links TRBV29-1 to TRBJ1-1, with D possibly TRBD1 on 6 matching bases. The ends were cut back, 7 bases at V and 6 bases at J, with 21 bases in the middle. The CDR3 extends over 14 amino acids. Germline lookup yields CDR1 SQVTM and CDR2 ANQGSEA. In DNA, the CDR3 is TGCAGCGCTTTGAAGTACAGGGCCCTCCCTGAAGCTTTCTTT. Translated, it gives CSALKYRALPEAFF.

This clonotype was detected only a few times. This chain connects TRBV6-5 to TRBJ2-3; 11 nucleotides line up with TRBD2. The ends lost 0 bases at V and 5 bases at J; junction bases unmatched: 7. The CDR3 covers 17 residues. CDR1 MNHEY and CDR2 SVGAGI come from the germline V gene. Written as DNA, the CDR3 is TGTGCCAGCAGTTACTCAGTAGCGGGGGGGCTCGTAGATACGCAGTATTTT. Amino acids: CASSYSVAGGLVDTQYF.

This clonotype was observed at least ten times. The V gene is TRBV7-2, the J gene TRBJ2-7; 7 nucleotides align to TRBD2. The CDR3 is 12 amino acids. V lost 5 bases to trimming and J lost 4 bases; unmatched junction nucleotides: 2. Germline CDR1 SGHTA, CDR2 FQGNSA. In DNA form, the CDR3 reads TGTGCCAGCAGCGGCGGGGGATACGAGCAGTACTTC. This encodes CASSGGGYEQYF.

The chain joins TRBV4-1 to TRBJ2-7; tentatively, D is TRBD1 (6 bases). The CDR3 contains 14 residues. Germline lookup yields CDR1 MGHRA and CDR2 YSYEKL. The V gene lost 0 bases and the J gene lost 4 bases, with 10 bases spanning the gap. The CDR3 DNA reads TGCGCCAGCAGCCAAGATCTAGGGGGATACGAGCAGTACGTC. This gives the protein CASSQDLGGYEQYV.

This clonotype was seen a handful of times. This chain uses TRBV5-1 with TRBJ2-1, with 8 bases aligning to TRBD2. J gave up 3 bases and V 5 bases, and 4 bases lay outside the gene matches. The CDR3 loop spans 14 amino acids. The germline V gene has CDR1 SGHRS and CDR2 YFSETQ. CDR3: CASSTGTSYNEQFF. The CDR3 DNA is TGCGCCAGCAGTACCGGGACTAGCTACAATGAGCAGTTCTTC.

This clonotype appeared many times. The chain has TRBV10-3 and TRBJ2-3, with no clear D. V gave up 6 bases and J gave up 0 bases, with 10 bases separating them. The CDR3 covers 14 residues. Germline values: CDR1 ENHRY, CDR2 SYGVKD. The CDR3 region is CAISQSSSTDTQYF. The CDR3 DNA reads TGTGCCATCAGCCAGTCGTCTAGCACAGATACGCAGTATTTT.

There are many counts of this clonotype. The rearrangement links TRBV5-1 to TRBJ1-2; the D gene is possibly TRBD1 (6 bases). V was cut by 5 bases and J by 4 bases, with 15 bases left in between. The CDR3 has 14 residues. Germline V gene lookup returns CDR1 SGHRS and CDR2 YFSETQ. Here the CDR3 DNA reads TGCGCCAGCAGACGTGGGACAACGGCCTATGGCTACACCTTC. Its translation: CASRRGTTAYGYTF.

CDR3 loop: CASSPVAMSTDTQYF. In nucleotides, the CDR3 is TGTGCCAGCAGCCCCGTGGCGATGAGCACAGATACGCAGTATTTT. This chain links TRBV5-4 with TRBJ2-3, with D unclear. The CDR3 length is 15 residues. Between the trimmed V and J ends, which lost 4 bases and 0 bases, there was a span of 12 bases. CDR1 SGHNT and CDR2 YYREEE come from the germline V gene (reference sequence).

J is TRBJ1-6 and V is TRBV9; no clear D. Germline values: CDR1 SGDLS, CDR2 YYNGEE. The CDR3 consists of 16 residues. The V gene lost 0 bases and the J gene lost 0 bases, with 7 bases spanning the gap. CDR3 sequence (DNA): TGTGCCAGCAGCGTAGAGGGATACTCCTATAATTCACCCCTCCACTTT. Protein product: CASSVEGYSYNSPLHF.

This clonotype has a count of ten or more. This rearrangement joins TRBV12-3 or TRBV12-4 to TRBJ2-1; no firm D call. The CDR3 runs to 12 residues. V was trimmed by 7 bases and J by 4 bases, leaving 8 bases between them. The CDR3 here is CASTTLYNEQFF. The CDR3 DNA reads as TGTGCCAGCACCACCCTTTACAATGAGCAGTTCTTC.